Below are 32 T cell receptor beta chains sequenced from a single sample in a study of T cell repertoires in cytomegalovirus infection. One entry per CDR3 protein results from TCRdb running MiXCR on the reads. Among around 340,000 distinct CDR3 sequences listed, 25% to 30% were seen once. No antigen is known for these receptors. The sample consisted of cultured PBMCs, taken from culture after CMV antigen stimulation. The receptor set was obtained from a human donor in good health (CMV status not recorded). Some clones in this sample may be carry-over from other donors' samples.

The sample holds many counts of this clonotype. V and J are TRBV3-1 and TRBJ2-4; D may correspond to TRBD1 or TRBD2 (5 bases each). V was trimmed by 5 bases and J by 6 bases, leaving 14 bases between them. The CDR3 is 14 residues long. CDR1 and CDR2 (germline): LGHDT, YNNKEL (reference sequence). As DNA, the CDR3 is TGTGCCAGCAGCTATTCTAGAGGGGCAAACATTCAGTACTTC. As protein: CASSYSRGANIQYF.

The rearrangement joins TRBV4-1 to TRBJ2-1; D uncertain. Per the germline V gene, CDR1 is MGHRA and CDR2 is YSYEKL. This CDR3 has 15 amino acids. V was clipped by 2 bases and J by 3 bases, with 11 bases between them. CDR3 region: CASSQILNVYNEQFF. CDR3 nucleotide sequence: TGCGCCAGCAGCCAAATCCTTAACGTCTACAATGAGCAGTTCTTC.

This clonotype has more than one count but fewer than ten. The chain combines TRBV29-1 with TRBJ2-3, with a weak D call TRBD1 (6 bases). The V gene lost 6 bases and the J gene lost 0 bases, with 19 bases spanning the gap. Germline V gene lookup returns CDR1 SQVTM and CDR2 ANQGSEA. This CDR3 is built from 16 residues. The CDR3 reads CSVDRYLAGSTDTQYF. CDR3 nucleotides: TGCAGCGTCGACAGGTATCTAGCAGGGAGCACAGATACGCAGTATTTT.

The chain combines TRBV24-1 with TRBJ1-2; 9 bases map to TRBD1. The CDR3 loop spans 15 amino acids. Trimming took 4 bases from V and 4 from J; bases not matched to a gene: 6. Looked up from germline, CDR1 is KGHDR and CDR2 is SFDVKD. The CDR3, as DNA: TGTGCCACCAGTGACTCCCCGACAGGGGGCTATGGCTACACCTTC. Translating gives CATSDSPTGGYGYTF.

The V and J genes are TRBV18 and TRBJ1-5; D is possibly TRBD1 (6 bases). Trimming cost V 2 bases and J 8 bases, with 16 bases left between them. The CDR3 runs to 15 residues. CDR1 is KGHSH, CDR2 LQKENI, per germline. The CDR3 DNA sequence: TGTGCCAGCTCACCATCGGGGCCAGGGGTTGAGCCCCAGCATTTT. This encodes CASSPSGPGVEPQHF.

This clonotype was seen a handful of times. The DNA of the CDR3 is TGTGCCAGCAGCCGATTACAGGGGCACATTGGAAACACCATATATTTT. Protein product: CASSRLQGHIGNTIYF. The rearrangement joins TRBV14 to TRBJ1-3; 7 bases are shared with TRBD1. CDR1 SGHDN and CDR2 FVKESK come from the germline V gene. This CDR3 comprises 16 residues. V shed 4 bases, J shed 3 bases, and the junction held 9 bases outside the gene matches.

V usage is TRBV6-1 and J usage is TRBJ1-5, with TRBD1 identical over 11 bases. Germline-derived CDR1 and CDR2 are MNHNS and SASEGT. CDR3 length: 13 amino acids. V dropped 6 bases and J dropped 9; count of bases not matched to a gene: 4. The chain's CDR3 is CASRGTGGRPQHF. The CDR3 DNA follows: TGTGCCAGCAGGGGGACAGGGGGTCGGCCCCAGCATTTT.

The gene calls are TRBV11-2 and TRBJ1-2; possible D gene TRBD1, 6 bases. Trimming cost V 4 bases and J 8 bases, with 17 bases left between them. Germline CDR1 SGHAT, CDR2 FQNNGV. The CDR3 has 14 amino acids. CDR3 region: CASSSLRDTRGYTF. The CDR3 DNA sequence: TGTGCCAGCAGCTCACTCCGGGACACGCGCGGCTACACCTTC.

The rearrangement joins TRBV5-6 to TRBJ2-1, with 8 bases identical to TRBD2. J lost 1 base, V lost 4 bases, and 4 bases had no gene match. CDR1 SGHDT and CDR2 YYEEEE come from the germline V gene. This CDR3 has 15 amino acids. The chain's CDR3 is CASSPLAASYNEQFF. The CDR3 DNA reads TGTGCCAGCAGCCCACTAGCGGCATCCTACAATGAGCAGTTCTTC.

The chain combines TRBV19 with TRBJ1-4; 9 bases align to TRBD1. The J segment lost 8 bases and the V segment lost 5 bases, leaving 9 bases of the junction unmatched. This CDR3 region has 15 residues. Germline V gene lookup returns CDR1 LNHDA and CDR2 SQIVND (reference sequence). CDR3 coding DNA: TGTGCCAGTAGTCCTTGGACAGGGGAAAACGAAAAACTGTTTTTT. Amino acids: CASSPWTGENEKLFF.

The V gene is TRBV4-1, the J gene TRBJ1-2; D unresolved. Germline-derived CDR1 and CDR2 are MGHRA and YSYEKL. The CDR3 covers 16 residues. V was pared by 4 bases and J by 0 bases, with 15 bases between. CDR3 protein: CASSPGVGRANYGYTF. CDR3 sequence (DNA): TGCGCCAGCAGCCCCGGAGTAGGGAGAGCTAACTATGGCTACACCTTC.

This clonotype is medium-sized (0.01 to 0.1%). This chain connects TRBV12-3 or TRBV12-4 to TRBJ1-1, with 10 bases identical to TRBD1. The CDR3 is 14 residues long. The J segment lost 6 bases and the V segment lost 6 bases, leaving 7 bases of the junction unmatched. The CDR3 nucleotides read TGTGCCAGCAGAAAGACAGGGGGCTGGTCTGAAGCTTTCTTT. Its translation is CASRKTGGWSEAFF.

V usage is TRBV6-2 or TRBV6-3 and J usage is TRBJ1-5; tentatively, D is TRBD1 (6 bases). CDR1 is MNHEY and CDR2 is SVGEGT in the germline V gene. The V end lost 10 bases, the J end lost 2 bases, and 12 bases lay between the germline ends. The CDR3 is made up of 13 amino acids. The CDR3 nucleotides are TGTGCCATTACGCAGGGGCGCAATCAGCCCCAGCATTTT. Translating gives CAITQGRNQPQHF.

This clonotype was detected ten times or more. V gene TRBV6-5 combines with J gene TRBJ2-3, with 8 nucleotides matching TRBD2. This CDR3 has 17 residues. Germline V gene data show CDR1 as MNHEY and CDR2 as SVGAGI. Germline trimming cut 4 bases from V and 0 bases from J; bases unmatched to any gene: 9. CDR3 sequence reads: CASSSIHTSGSTDTQYF. CDR3 nucleotide sequence: TGTGCCAGCAGTTCCATCCATACTAGCGGAAGCACAGATACGCAGTATTTT.

The rearrangement joins TRBV12-5 to TRBJ1-2; no definite D call. CDR1 is LGHNT and CDR2 is FRNRAP in the germline V gene. The CDR3 consists of 15 residues. V was cut by 5 bases and J by 7 bases, with 20 bases left in between. DNA of the CDR3: TGTGCTAGTGGTCCAAGGGAGGCCAACCCGGGTGGCTACACCTTC. Translating it yields CASGPREANPGGYTF.

The chain couples TRBV12-5 to TRBJ2-1, with D perhaps matching TRBD2 (6 bases). This CDR3 comprises 16 residues. In germline, CDR1 is LGHNT, CDR2 FRNRAP. The V and J ends lost 0 bases and 6 bases respectively, with 15 bases between them. The CDR3 region is CASGLVLGLTSNEQFF. CDR3 DNA: TGTGCTAGTGGTTTGGTACTGGGACTTACCTCCAATGAGCAGTTCTTC.

The J gene is TRBJ2-7, the V gene TRBV6-1; 8 positions agree with TRBD1. The CDR3 has 18 residues. After removal of 3 bases from V and 4 bases from J, the junction contained 17 bases not matched to a gene. Per germline, CDR1 MNHNS and CDR2 SASEGT. CDR3 sequence reads: CASSEEDGLTGGEYEQYF. The CDR3 bases are TGTGCCAGCAGTGAGGAAGATGGGCTTACAGGGGGTGAATACGAGCAGTACTTC.

This clonotype was seen only a few times. The gene calls are TRBV12-3 or TRBV12-4 and TRBJ2-6; no reliable D call. The CDR3 length is 13 residues. V lost 5 bases, J lost 2 bases, and 4 bases lay in between. The CDR3 region has the DNA TGTGCCAGCAGTGCCGCTGGGGCCAACGTCCTGACTTTC. Residues: CASSAAGANVLTF.

The chain links TRBV20-1 to TRBJ1-2; tentative D call: TRBD1 (5 bases). The CDR3 covers 16 residues. Trimming shortened V by 0 bases and J by 4 bases, and 18 bases separated the two germline ends. CDR1 DFQATT and CDR2 SNEGSKA come from the germline V gene (reference sequence). The CDR3: CSARDIRAGVLYGYTF. The CDR3 DNA reads as TGCAGTGCTAGAGATATCAGGGCCGGAGTTCTCTATGGCTACACCTTC.

A single count supports this clonotype. This rearrangement joins TRBV14 to TRBJ2-3; 8 bases line up with TRBD2. The CDR3 length is 15 residues. Germline loops: CDR1 SGHDN, CDR2 FVKESK. V gave up 4 bases and J gave up 2 bases; unmatched junction bases: 5. The CDR3 is CASSPGLVYTDTQYF. DNA for the CDR3: TGTGCCAGCAGCCCGGGACTAGTATACACAGATACGCAGTATTTT.

The CDR3 loop reads CASSQEEMGMRSQYF. The CDR3 DNA sequence: TGCGCCAGCAGCCAAGAGGAAATGGGAATGAGGTCCCAGTACTTC. The chain uses TRBV4-1 and TRBJ2-5; no clear D. The germline V gene has CDR1 MGHRA and CDR2 YSYEKL. Trimming took off 0 bases at V and 9 bases at J, with 17 bases between the two ends. This CDR3 contains 15 residues.

The chain recombines TRBV7-9 with TRBJ1-5; D is ambiguous. V lost 5 bases and J 6 bases, leaving 11 bases between the germline ends. The CDR3 runs to 13 residues. Germline lookup yields CDR1 SEHNR and CDR2 FQNEAQ (reference sequence). CDR3 region: CASSPTEGQPQHF. Here the CDR3 DNA reads TGTGCCAGCAGCCCGACGGAGGGTCAGCCCCAGCATTTT.

The rearrangement uses TRBV12-3 or TRBV12-4 and TRBJ1-1; a weak D match, TRBD1 (5 bases). The CDR3 totals 15 residues. The V gene lost 9 bases and the J gene lost 4 bases, with 21 bases spanning the gap. CDR3 loop: CASSPGGSHRTEAFF. In nucleotides, the CDR3 is TGTGCCAGTTCCCCGGGGGGGTCTCATCGCACTGAAGCTTTCTTT.

This clonotype has only a few counts. The chain combines TRBV19 with TRBJ2-7, with 9 bases matching TRBD1. Germline V CDR1 and CDR2: LNHDA, SQIVND (reference sequence). V shed 5 bases, J shed 5 bases, and the junction held 7 bases outside the gene matches. This CDR3 contains 14 residues. The CDR3 reads CASSPGDRVHEQYF. The DNA for the CDR3 is TGTGCCAGTAGTCCAGGGGACAGGGTCCACGAGCAGTACTTC.

This clonotype has a count of ten or more. The V and J genes are TRBV2 and TRBJ2-3, with 7 bases identical to TRBD1. Germline V lookup: CDR1 SNHLY, CDR2 FYNNEI. The CDR3 has 15 residues. The V gene end was trimmed by 3 bases and the J gene end by 3 bases; junction bases not matched to a gene: 6. CDR3 protein: CASSDGTANTDTQYF. The CDR3 DNA follows: TGTGCCAGCAGTGACGGGACAGCTAATACAGATACGCAGTATTTT. The whole variable domain, filled in from reference TRBV2 and TRBJ2-3, reads EPEVTQTPSHQVTQMGQEVILRCVPISNHLYFYWYRQILGQKVEFLVSFYNNEISEKSEIFDDQFSVERPDGSNFTLKIRSTKLEDSAMYFCASSDGTANTDTQYFGPGTRLTVL.

The chain has TRBV19 and TRBJ2-7, with 10 bases identical to TRBD1. Germline-derived CDR1 and CDR2 are LNHDA and SQIVND (reference sequence). The trim removed 6 bases at V and 2 bases at J, leaving 4 bases unmatched. This CDR3 region has 14 residues. CDR3 nucleotide sequence: TGTGCCAGTAGAGGACAGGGGGAACCCTACGAGCAGTACTTC. Amino acid sequence: CASRGQGEPYEQYF.

V is TRBV18 and J is TRBJ2-5, with TRBD2 matching 12 bases. There are 16 residues in the CDR3. With 11 bases clipped from V and 7 bases from J, the junction kept 17 bases outside the gene matches. Germline V gene lookup returns CDR1 KGHSH and CDR2 LQKENI. CDR3 protein: CAGSATSGRTQGTQYF. DNA of the CDR3: TGTGCCGGATCGGCAACTAGCGGGAGGACGCAGGGGACCCAGTACTTC.

CDR3: CATSDFRGEGNTEAFF. The DNA for the CDR3 is TGTGCCACCAGTGATTTTAGGGGTGAAGGGAACACTGAAGCTTTCTTT. This rearrangement joins TRBV24-1 to TRBJ1-1; weak D call: TRBD1 (5 bases). The CDR3 totals 16 residues. The germline V gene has CDR1 KGHDR and CDR2 SFDVKD. V was cut by 1 base and J by 1 base, with 12 bases left in between.

This clonotype was counted only a few times. The chain uses TRBV2 and TRBJ1-6, with TRBD1 as a possible D gene (6 bases). Germline assignment: CDR1 SNHLY and CDR2 FYNNEI. CDR3 length: 15 residues. Trimming removed 3 bases from V and 6 bases from J, with 12 bases in between. The CDR3 protein is CASSEQQGGNSPLHF. The CDR3 DNA follows: TGTGCCAGCAGTGAGCAACAGGGTGGTAATTCACCCCTCCACTTT.

On this clonotype: A read error may be the cause here, since a much bigger clone is one base away. The chain carries TRBV3-1 and TRBJ2-1; D uncertain. Germline V gene data show CDR1 as LGHDT and CDR2 as YNNKEL (reference sequence). The CDR3 consists of 13 residues. V was cut by 1 base and J by 5 bases, with 6 bases left in between. CDR3 residues: CASSQGLNNEQFF. DNA for the CDR3: TGTGCCAGCAGCCAAGGACTCAACAATGAGCAGTTCTTC.

This clonotype was recorded a few times. The rearrangement uses TRBV6-6 and TRBJ2-1; D perhaps matches TRBD2 (6 bases). V was trimmed by 4 bases and J by 1 base, leaving 11 bases between them. The CDR3 totals 15 residues. CDR1 and CDR2 from the germline V gene are MNHNY and SVGAGI (reference sequence). This CDR3 reads CASSSPTSSYNEQFF. CDR3 in DNA: TGTGCCAGCAGTTCTCCGACTAGTTCCTACAATGAGCAGTTCTTC.

V gene TRBV5-4 combines with J gene TRBJ2-1; TRBD2 matches 10 bases. The CDR3 covers 15 residues. Germline lookup yields CDR1 SGHNT and CDR2 YYREEE (reference sequence). The V gene end was trimmed by 6 bases and the J gene end by 9 bases; junction bases not matched to a gene: 12. In DNA form, the CDR3 reads TGTGCCAGCACTTGGGCCAGCGGGGGGGCTGGTGAGCAGTTCTTC. This encodes CASTWASGGAGEQFF.